This T cell receptor beta chain was recovered during a study of blood T cell repertoires in COVID-19. Original handling: Estimation of nucleated cell counts was performed using reference gene primer amplification. Data came from immunoSEQ multiplex PCR; TCRdb stores just in-frame clones and leaves some out. V and J calls and clone size follow that table, whereas D and trimming were derived from the DNA. In the table there are 430,000 or so clones, roughly 90% of which are singletons. Clinical history reported by participants formed the basis on which cohorts were assigned. In the 2 weeks before study entry, exposed participants met a COVID-19 case, which was PCR-confirmed or clinician-diagnosed. Looked up from germline, CDR1 is SGHTS and CDR2 is YDEGEE. V gave up 0 bases and J gave up 2 bases, with 15 bases separating them. The CDR3 runs 17 residues.

The rearrangement links TRBV5-8 to TRBJ2-1; perhaps TRBD1 as D (7 bases). This clonotype was obtained from a woman aged 18-29 years who had been exposed to COVID-19. The sequencing input was PBMCs or T cells enriched from blood (not recorded which). CDR3 residues: CASSLVGGRGAYNEQFF. CDR3 sequence (DNA): TGTGCCAGCAGCTTGGTGGGGGGCAGGGGGGCCTACAATGAGCAGTTCTTC.